Listed below are T cell receptor beta chains from one sample, sequenced in a study of CD8+CD57+ T cells in acquired aplastic anemia. TCRdb processed the reads anew with MiXCR; each CDR3 protein has one entry. The sample consists of more than 45,000 distinct CDR3 sequences, around 72% of them appearing once. Source material: sorted CD4+, CD8+, or CD8+CD57+ T cells (not recorded which) from PBMCs. The receptors were gathered from a human donor in good health, serving as a control. Each CDR3 is given with its conserved first and last residue. The D gene is left open where the match is weak. Only part of the rows carry a size: once, few, many, or a class if the clone is expanded.

once | TRBJ1-1 | TRBV7-2 | TRBD1 | TGTGCCAGCAGCTTTGACAGGGTCAACACTGAAGCTTTCTTT | CASSFDRVNTEAFF
- | TRBJ2-3 | TRBV24-1 | - | TGTGCCACCAGTGATCCGAAAGCTATTCGGGACACAGATACGCAGTATTTT | CATSDPKAIRDTDTQYF
- | TRBJ1-4 | TRBV19 | - | TGTGCCAGTAGTTTGCCGATGACAACTAATGAAAAACTGTTTTTT | CASSLPMTTNEKLFF
- | TRBJ2-7 | TRBV7-9 | TRBD1 | TGTGCCAGCAGCAACCGACAGGGCTCCGAGCAGTACTTC | CASSNRQGSEQYF
- | TRBJ1-1 | TRBV19 | - | TGTGCCAGTAGCCCTTGGGGGGTCGGGACTGAAGCTTTCTTT | CASSPWGVGTEAFF
- | TRBJ1-2 | TRBV20-1 | - | TGCAGTGCTAGAGACGGGGCGTCAACTTATGGCTACACCTTC | CSARDGASTYGYTF
- | TRBJ2-1 | TRBV15 | - | - | CAICSARERAGAEQFF
- | TRBJ2-7 | TRBV12-3/TRBV12-4 | TRBD1 | TGTGCCAGCGGCGGGACAGGCTACGAGCAGTACTTC | CASGGTGYEQYF
- | TRBJ1-2 | TRBV19 | - | TGTGCCAGTAGTAGGTGGAAGGGGGACTATGGCTACACCTTC | CASSRWKGDYGYTF
- | TRBJ2-6 | TRBV10-1 | - | TGCGCCAGCAGGGATGTAGGGGCCAACGTCCTGACTTTC | CASRDVGANVLTF
once | TRBJ1-2 | TRBV5-1 | TRBD1 | TGCGCCAGCAGCTTGGTGGGACAGGGAGCCTATGGCTACACCTTC | CASSLVGQGAYGYTF
- | TRBJ2-3 | TRBV13 | - | TGTGCCAACAGCCTAAACACAGATACGCAGTATTTT | CANSLNTDTQYF
many | TRBJ2-5 | TRBV5-6 | - | TGTGCCAGCAGCTTGAACAGGGAAGAGACCCAGTACTTC | CASSLNREETQYF
- | TRBJ2-3 | TRBV2 | - | TGTGCCAGCAGGGTAGAAGATACGCAGTATTTT | CASRVEDTQYF
once | TRBJ1-1 | TRBV10-3 | - | TGTGCCATCAGCGTGGGGGGGGCGCGCACTGAAGCTTTCTTT | CAISVGGARTEAFF
few | TRBJ2-5 | TRBV19 | TRBD1 | TGTGCCAGTAGTACCTGGGACAGGGGGCCCCAAGAGACCCAGTACTTC | CASSTWDRGPQETQYF
- | TRBJ1-1 | TRBV20-1 | - | TGCAGTGTCAGCCGAGGGGAAGCTTTCTTT | CSVSRGEAFF
- | TRBJ2-5 | TRBV7-8 | - | TGTGCCAGCGCAAAATCTTCCGGGTGGGGAGAGACCCAGTACTTC | CASAKSSGWGETQYF
- | TRBJ1-1 | TRBV29-1 | - | TGCAGCGTTGTTGACCGTATGGACGAAGCTTTCTTT | CSVVDRMDEAFF
few | TRBJ1-1 | TRBV7-2 | - | TGTGCCAGCAGCTTAGACTTGAACACTGAAGCTTTCTTT | CASSLDLNTEAFF
- | TRBJ1-2 | TRBV5-5 | TRBD1 | TGTGCCAGCAGCCTATACCGGGACAGGGACGATGGCTACACCTTC | CASSLYRDRDDGYTF
- | TRBJ2-7 | TRBV2 | TRBD2 | TGTGCCAGCAACCTAGCGGGGGGCGGAACCTACGAGCAGTACTTC | CASNLAGGGTYEQYF
once | TRBJ1-6 | TRBV7-8 | - | TGTGCCAGTACGGGGAGTAATTCACCCCTCCACTTT | CASTGSNSPLHF
few | TRBJ1-1 | TRBV7-9 | - | TGTGCTAGCAGCTTGGGGCTGGGTACTGAAGCTTTCTTT | CASSLGLGTEAFF
- | TRBJ1-2 | TRBV11-2 | TRBD1 | TGTGCCAGCAGCCCAAATTTTGGACAGGGGTATGGCTACACCTTC | CASSPNFGQGYGYTF
once | TRBJ1-6 | TRBV10-2 | - | TGCGCCAGCAGTGAGTCACGTATCTCCTATAATTCACCCCTCCACTTT | CASSESRISYNSPLHF
few | TRBJ1-6 | TRBV25-1 | TRBD1 | TGTGCCAGCAGGGGGACAGGGGATAATTCACCCCTCCACTTT | CASRGTGDNSPLHF
- | TRBJ2-1 | TRBV11-1 | - | TGTGCCAGCACCCTAGGTGGGGTCAGCTCCTACAATGAGCAGTTCTTC | CASTLGGVSSYNEQFF
- | TRBJ2-1 | TRBV10-3 | - | TGTGCCATCAGTGAGTTGGAGGGTGGTGAGCAGTTCTTC | CAISELEGGEQFF
- | TRBJ2-3 | TRBV10-3 | TRBD1 | TGTGCCATCAGTTTCCCACAGGGGTCGAGGACAGATACGCAGTATTTT | CAISFPQGSRTDTQYF
- | TRBJ2-7 | TRBV7-7 | TRBD1 | TGTGCTAGCAGCCCTGGGACAGGGGAGCAGTACTTC | CASSPGTGEQYF
- | TRBJ2-1 | TRBV19 | - | TGTGCCAGTAGAACGCGGTACAATGAGCAGTTCTTC | CASRTRYNEQFF
- | TRBJ2-5 | TRBV19 | TRBD2 | TGTGCCAGTAAGACGGGACTAGCGGGGGCCGAGACCCAGTACTTC | CASKTGLAGAETQYF
many | TRBJ2-1 | TRBV19 | TRBD2 | TGTGCCAGTAGCACCACCGGGACTAGCGGGGCCGATGAGCAGTTCTTC | CASSTTGTSGADEQFF
- | TRBJ2-7 | TRBV20-1 | TRBD2 | TGCAGTGCTTCCGGGACTAGCGAATACTACGAGCAGTACTTC | CSASGTSEYYEQYF
- | TRBJ1-2 | TRBV19 | - | TGTGCCAGTAATATTGGGACTAGCGGATACACCTTC | CASNIGTSGYTF
medium-sized | TRBJ2-7 | TRBV15 | - | TGTGCCACCAGCAGAGATGCAACGGGGAGCTACGAGCAGTACTTC | CATSRDATGSYEQYF
- | TRBJ2-1 | TRBV5-1 | - | TGCGCCAGCACCTTGGACAGCTACAATGAGCAGTTCTTC | CASTLDSYNEQFF
many | TRBJ1-3 | TRBV12-3/TRBV12-4 | - | TGTGCCAGCAGTTTGGCGGCGTCTGGAAACACCATATATTTT | CASSLAASGNTIYF
- | TRBJ2-7 | TRBV2 | TRBD2 | TGTGCCAGCGCCGGGACTAGCGGGAGTGAGCAGTACTTC | CASAGTSGSEQYF
- | TRBJ1-2 | TRBV19 | - | TGTGCCAGTAGTCTAGCGCGGGCACACACCTATGGCTACACCTTC | CASSLARAHTYGYTF
- | TRBJ1-2 | TRBV7-2 | TRBD1 | TGTGCCAGCAGCTCGGGACAGGGGCGGGACTATGGCTACACCTTC | CASSSGQGRDYGYTF
- | TRBJ2-7 | TRBV5-6 | - | TGTGCCAGCAGAAGGGCAGGGGACCCCTACGAGCAGTACTTC | CASRRAGDPYEQYF
few | TRBJ2-5 | TRBV24-1 | TRBD1 | TGTGCCACCAGTGATTCTGGGACAGGGGAAGAGACCCAGTACTTC | CATSDSGTGEETQYF
- | TRBJ1-4 | TRBV7-6 | - | TGTGCCAGTATCGCGGATCGCAATGAAAAACTGTTTTTT | CASIADRNEKLFF